This TCR beta chain was documented in a study of T cells in Graves' hyperthyroidism and ophthalmopathy. Diagnosis relied on clinical symptoms, serum thyroxine and TRAb, thyroid ultrasound and orbital computed tomography. TCR beta CDR3 regions were amplified from RNA transcripts. TCR CDR3 regions were first amplified by RT-PCR with HTBI primers. TCRdb recomputed calls from the multiplex PCR reads with MiXCR, one row per CDR3 protein. This sample carries around 290,000 distinct CDR3 sequences, about 14% of them seen once, and the ten largest clones take almost 8%. Trimming took 7 bases from V and 9 from J; bases not matched to a gene: 3. CDR1 and CDR2 from the germline V gene are SNHLY and FYNNEI. The CDR3 is 13 amino acids.

Sample: blood. This clonotype was sampled from a woman in her twenties or thirties with Graves' hyperthyroidism that later progressed to Graves' ophthalmopathy. The gene calls are TRBV2 and TRBJ2-3, with 14 nucleotides matching TRBD2. The DNA of the CDR3 is TGTGCCAGCACGACTAGCGGGGGGGGCACGCAGTATTTT. Protein: CASTTSGGGTQYF.